This record covers a single T cell receptor beta chain. The primer mix had 60 Vbeta and 13 Jbeta primers. The assay was immunoSEQ multiplex PCR, and TCRdb's table has in-frame clones only and misses some. The sample yields about 94,000 clones, over 60% seen once. These data belong to a study of cytomegalovirus exposure and HLA in healthy donors. Germline values: CDR1 MNHNS, CDR2 SASEGT. The CDR3 loop spans 13 amino acids. The V gene lost 6 bases and the J gene lost 3 bases, with 11 bases spanning the gap. Input material: PBMCs. V is TRBV6-1 and J is TRBJ2-5; perhaps TRBD1 as D (6 bases). This sequence was found in a man aged 25 to 45 in good health and CMV-seronegative. The CDR3: CASRTRGEETQYF. The CDR3 DNA follows: TGTGCCAGCAGAACCAGGGGAGAAGAGACCCAGTACTTC.